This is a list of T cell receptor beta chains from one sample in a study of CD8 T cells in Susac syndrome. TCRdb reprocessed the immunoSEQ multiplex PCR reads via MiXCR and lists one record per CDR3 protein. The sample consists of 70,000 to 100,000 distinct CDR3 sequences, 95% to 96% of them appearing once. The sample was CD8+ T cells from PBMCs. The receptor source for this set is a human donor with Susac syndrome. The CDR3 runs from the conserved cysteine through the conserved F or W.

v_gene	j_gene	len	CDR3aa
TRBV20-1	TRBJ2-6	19	CSARDWTSGGVSGANVLTF
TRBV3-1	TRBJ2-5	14	CASSERGHQEAQYF
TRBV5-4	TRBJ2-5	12	CASSPYQETQYF
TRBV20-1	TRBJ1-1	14	CSAREDRRYTEAFF
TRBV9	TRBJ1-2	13	CASSSLLTGGYTF
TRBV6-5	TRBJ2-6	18	CASSYEWTGAAGANVLTF
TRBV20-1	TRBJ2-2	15	CSAREGGGYAGELFF
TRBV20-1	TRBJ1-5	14	CSAGLTGARHPQHF
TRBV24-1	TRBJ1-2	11	CATSDPYGYTF
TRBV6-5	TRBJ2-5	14	CASSYASSGETQYF
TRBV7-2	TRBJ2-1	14	CASSPRRGTDEQFF
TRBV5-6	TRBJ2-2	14	CASSLEGATGELFF
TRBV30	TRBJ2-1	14	CAWSAPETGNEQFF
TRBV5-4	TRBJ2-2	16	CASSLDRNPGTGELFF
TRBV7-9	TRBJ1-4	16	CASSSSDGQKWEKLFF
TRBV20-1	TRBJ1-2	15	CSVPPGQGGSYGYTF
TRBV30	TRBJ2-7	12	CAWSRGAYEQYF
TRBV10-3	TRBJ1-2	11	CAITGGAGYTF
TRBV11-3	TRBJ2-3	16	CASSLLSGGGADTQYF
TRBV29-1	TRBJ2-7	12	CSVRQVSYEQYF
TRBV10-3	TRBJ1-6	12	CAIRAYNSPLHF
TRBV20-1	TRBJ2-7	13	CSAATGTAYEQYF
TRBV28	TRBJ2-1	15	CASSLLAGAYNEQFF
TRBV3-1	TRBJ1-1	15	CASSPGGDVGTEAFF
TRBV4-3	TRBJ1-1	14	CASSQDLRVTEAFF
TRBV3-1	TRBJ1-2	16	CASSQDVRGAHDGYTF
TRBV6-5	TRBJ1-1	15	CASSYSRGMNTEAFF
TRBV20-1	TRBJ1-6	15	CSARGRSSYNSPLHF
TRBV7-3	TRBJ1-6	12	CASSQGLGPLHF
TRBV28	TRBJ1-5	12	CASSFEGQPQHF
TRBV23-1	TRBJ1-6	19	CASSQSHRGRVSNNSPLHF
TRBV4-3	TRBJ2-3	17	CASSQDRELTSTDTQYF
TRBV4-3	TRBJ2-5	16	CASSQDSAGEQETQYF
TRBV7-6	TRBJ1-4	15	CASSTPGQVNEKLFF
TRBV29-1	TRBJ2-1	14	CSVQGGSTYNEQFF
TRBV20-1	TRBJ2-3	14	CSAVRDTTPDTQYF
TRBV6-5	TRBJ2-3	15	CASSYSKVELDTQYF
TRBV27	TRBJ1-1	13	CASMDRVNTEAFF
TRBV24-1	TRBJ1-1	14	CATSGGSENTEAFF
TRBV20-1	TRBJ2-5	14	CSVAGDDIQETQYF
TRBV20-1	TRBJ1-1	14	CSAKKQGANTEAFF
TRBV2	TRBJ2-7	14	CASSAGTDPYEQYF
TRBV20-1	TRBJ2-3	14	CSARPDAGPDTQYF
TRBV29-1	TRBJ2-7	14	CSVLGQAYSYEQYF
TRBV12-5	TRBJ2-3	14	CASGGSGGSDTQYF
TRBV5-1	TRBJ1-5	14	CASSPGTANQPQHF
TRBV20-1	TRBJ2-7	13	CSAPGLAGHEQYF
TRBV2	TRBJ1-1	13	CASREQGSTEAFF
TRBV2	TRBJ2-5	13	CASRNQYQETQYF
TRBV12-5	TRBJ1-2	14	CASGLVSGLYGYTF
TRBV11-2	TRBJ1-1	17	CASSTPSGTPMNTEAFF
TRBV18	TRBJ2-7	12	CASSPRGEEQYF
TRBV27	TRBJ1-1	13	CASSFKQNTEAFF
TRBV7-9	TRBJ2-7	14	CASSSRTGTAEQYF
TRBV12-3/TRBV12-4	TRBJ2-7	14	CASNSRDSSYEQYF